The clone carrying this T cell receptor (beta chain) came up a few times. Germline V gene lookup returns CDR1 SEHNR and CDR2 FQNEAQ (reference sequence). CDR3 size: 14 residues. V gave up 5 bases and J gave up 6 bases, with 16 bases separating them. Using its own MiXCR run on the RT-PCR reads, TCRdb lists one record per CDR3 protein. The table includes around 700,000 distinct CDR3 sequences, approximately 15% detected once. The specimen sequenced was memory CD4+ T cells from blood. The sequence was obtained from a female donor in good health, serving as a healthy control. This chain joins TRBV7-9 and TRBJ1-1; D remains ambiguous. CDR3 DNA: TGTGCCAGCAGCCCCTTAGAGGGAAGGGCTGAAGCTTTCTTT. Residues: CASSPLEGRAEAFF.